Described below is a single T cell receptor beta chain sequence and its context. Its specificity is unknown. These data originate in a study of shared clonotypes between healthy human individuals. Findings of the study overall: It was observed that 5% to 6.5% of naive CD4 clonotypes were shared across a handful of donors.

Each subset's genomic DNA was split evenly across several immunoSEQ plates. Sorted-subset replicate PCR reactions contained roughly 190 ng DNA, corresponding to about 30,000 T cell genomes. Sequencing was performed with immunoSEQ multiplex PCR; in TCRdb, only in-frame clones are kept and a portion is missing. This table has about 960,000 clones, 76% appearing once. Trimming removed 7 bases at V and 6 bases at J, with 12 bases between. CDR1 is SGHTA and CDR2 is FQGNSA in the germline V gene. The length of the CDR3 is 13 residues. Sequencing was carried out using memory CD4+ T cells sorted from blood. Sample subset: CD45RA-negative fraction. The receptor was derived from a man between 18 and 29 years old in good health. The chain employs TRBV7-2 and TRBJ2-2, with D tentatively TRBD1 (5 bases). Written as DNA, the CDR3 is TGTGCCAGCACCCGCATACAGGCCGGGGAGCTGTTTTTT. Residues: CASTRIQAGELFF.